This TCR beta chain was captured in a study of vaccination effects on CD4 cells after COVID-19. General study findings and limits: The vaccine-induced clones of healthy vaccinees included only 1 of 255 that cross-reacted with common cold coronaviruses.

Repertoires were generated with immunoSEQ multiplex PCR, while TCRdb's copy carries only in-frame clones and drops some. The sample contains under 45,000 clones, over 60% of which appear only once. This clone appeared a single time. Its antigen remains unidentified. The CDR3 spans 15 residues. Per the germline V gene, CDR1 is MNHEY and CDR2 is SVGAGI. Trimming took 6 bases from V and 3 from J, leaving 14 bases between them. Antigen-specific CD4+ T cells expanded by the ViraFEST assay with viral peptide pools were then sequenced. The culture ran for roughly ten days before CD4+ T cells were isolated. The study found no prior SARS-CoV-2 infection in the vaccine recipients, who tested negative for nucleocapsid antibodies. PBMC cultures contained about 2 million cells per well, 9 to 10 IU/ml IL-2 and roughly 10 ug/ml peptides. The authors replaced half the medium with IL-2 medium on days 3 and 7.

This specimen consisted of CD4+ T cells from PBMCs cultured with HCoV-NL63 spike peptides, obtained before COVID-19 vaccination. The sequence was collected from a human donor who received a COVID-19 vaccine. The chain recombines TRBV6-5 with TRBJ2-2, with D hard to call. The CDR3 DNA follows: TGTGCCAGCAGGATAAGACTTGTGGACACCGGGGAGCTGTTTTTT. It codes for CASRIRLVDTGELFF.